This is a list of T cell receptor beta chains from one sample in a study of blood T cell repertoires in COVID-19. TCRdb's table, derived via immunoSEQ multiplex PCR, lists solely in-frame clones and lacks some. The sample yields about 250,000 clones, 83% seen once. The specimen sequenced was peripheral blood. The receptors derive from a man older than 75 with acute or convalescent COVID-19. Each CDR3 is given with its conserved first and last residue. D genes are given only for firm matches. The listing skips clone size in some rows; elsewhere it reads once, few, many or a size class.

. | TRBJ1-6 | TRBV27 | . | CASSLVGRKNNSPLHF | TGTGCCAGCAGTTTAGTAGGGAGGAAAAATAATTCACCCCTCCACTTT
. | TRBJ2-7 | TRBV7-8 | . | CASRSGLTPGEQYF | TGTGCCAGCAGGAGCGGACTGACTCCGGGGGAGCAGTACTTC
once | TRBJ2-7 | TRBV12-3/TRBV12-4 | TRBD1 | CASTLSGGGEQYF | TGTGCCAGCACTCTTTCAGGGGGCGGGGAGCAGTACTTC
. | TRBJ2-1 | TRBV18 | TRBD2 | CAKLVSGVTYNEQFF | TGTGCCAAACTCGTTAGCGGGGTTACCTACAATGAGCAGTTCTTC
. | TRBJ2-1 | TRBV19 | . | CASSMRGISYNEQFF | TGTGCCAGTAGTATGCGGGGAATCTCCTACAATGAGCAGTTCTTC
. | TRBJ2-7 | TRBV10-2 | TRBD1 | CASSLQGYEQYF | TGCGCCAGCAGCTTACAGGGGTACGAGCAGTACTTC
. | TRBJ1-2 | TRBV19 | . | CASRQDRGDYGYTF | TGTGCCAGTAGACAGGACAGAGGGGACTATGGCTACACCTTC
. | TRBJ2-5 | TRBV18 | . | CASSPPGEETQYF | TGTGCCAGCTCACCACCAGGGGAAGAGACCCAGTACTTC
. | TRBJ1-2 | TRBV5-1 | . | CASSLRLNYGYTF | TGCGCCAGCAGCCTGCGACTGAACTATGGCTACACCTTC
. | TRBJ2-5 | TRBV5-1 | . | CASSFGGETQYF | TGCGCCAGCAGCTTCGGGGGAGAGACCCAGTACTTC
few | TRBJ2-5 | TRBV30 | TRBD1 | CAWGDRAETQYF | TGTGCCTGGGGAGACAGGGCAGAGACCCAGTACTTC
. | TRBJ2-3 | TRBV7-8 | TRBD2 | CASSLGLAGVVDTQYF | TGTGCCAGCAGCCTCGGACTAGCGGGAGTTGTAGATACGCAGTATTTT
. | TRBJ1-5 | TRBV7-2 | . | CASSGSNQPQHF | TGTGCCAGCAGCGGCTCAAATCAGCCCCAGCATTTT
. | TRBJ2-6 | TRBV3-1/TRBV3-2 | TRBD2 | CASSPTSGGSGANVLTF | TGTGCCAGCAGCCCGACTAGCGGGGGCTCTGGGGCCAACGTCCTGACTTTC
. | TRBJ2-5 | TRBV5-1 | TRBD2 | CASSLRGGETQYF | TGCGCCAGCAGCTTGCGGGGGGGCGAGACCCAGTACTTC
. | TRBJ2-2 | TRBV4-1 | TRBD1 | CASKLQGAGTGELFF | TGCGCCAGTAAATTGCAGGGGGCGGGCACCGGGGAGCTGTTTTTT
. | TRBJ2-3 | TRBV29-1 | TRBD1 | CSVERQGDTQYF | TGCAGCGTTGAGAGACAGGGGGATACGCAGTATTTT
once | TRBJ2-1 | TRBV3-1/TRBV3-2 | TRBD1 | CASSQGTADNEQFF | TGTGCCAGCAGCCAGGGGACAGCAGATAATGAGCAGTTCTTC
. | TRBJ1-5 | TRBV5-6 | TRBD1 | CASSPRQGRNQPQHF | TGTGCCAGCAGCCCTCGACAGGGCCGGAATCAGCCCCAGCATTTT
. | TRBJ1-2 | TRBV3-1/TRBV3-2 | . | CASRDFNYGYTF | TGTGCCAGCAGAGACTTTAACTATGGCTACACCTTC
. | TRBJ1-5 | TRBV6-5 | TRBD1 | CASRPTGGTQPQHF | TGTGCCAGCAGACCTACAGGGGGAACTCAGCCCCAGCATTTT
. | TRBJ1-5 | TRBV2 | TRBD1 | CASSEGDRGPISNQPQHF | TGTGCCAGCAGTGAAGGGGACAGGGGGCCCATTAGCAATCAGCCCCAGCATTTT
. | TRBJ2-7 | TRBV19 | TRBD2 | CASSRTGTSGRSYEQYF | TGTGCCAGTAGTAGAACCGGGACTAGCGGGAGATCCTACGAGCAGTACTTC
once | TRBJ1-5 | TRBV6-5 | . | CASGGPLGEEHF | TGTGCCAGCGGGGGCCCTCTGGGGGAAGAGCATTTT
. | TRBJ2-2 | TRBV27 | . | CASTLTSGFTGELFF | TGTGCCAGCACCCTGACTAGTGGATTCACCGGGGAGCTGTTTTTT
. | TRBJ2-6 | TRBV6-6 | TRBD1 | CASSLMSQGAPGANVLTF | TGTGCCAGCAGTCTCATGTCCCAGGGGGCACCGGGGGCCAACGTCCTGACTTTC
. | TRBJ2-2 | TRBV2 | . | CASKFNTGNTGELFF | TGTGCCAGCAAATTTAATACAGGGAACACCGGGGAGCTGTTTTTT
. | TRBJ2-7 | TRBV6-5 | TRBD2 | CASSYSSTSGNYEQYF | TGTGCCAGCAGTTACTCGAGCACTAGCGGAAATTACGAGCAGTACTTC
. | TRBJ2-1 | TRBV7-2 | TRBD1 | CASSSGTGGNNEQFF | TGTGCCAGCAGCTCCGGGACAGGGGGGAACAATGAGCAGTTCTTC